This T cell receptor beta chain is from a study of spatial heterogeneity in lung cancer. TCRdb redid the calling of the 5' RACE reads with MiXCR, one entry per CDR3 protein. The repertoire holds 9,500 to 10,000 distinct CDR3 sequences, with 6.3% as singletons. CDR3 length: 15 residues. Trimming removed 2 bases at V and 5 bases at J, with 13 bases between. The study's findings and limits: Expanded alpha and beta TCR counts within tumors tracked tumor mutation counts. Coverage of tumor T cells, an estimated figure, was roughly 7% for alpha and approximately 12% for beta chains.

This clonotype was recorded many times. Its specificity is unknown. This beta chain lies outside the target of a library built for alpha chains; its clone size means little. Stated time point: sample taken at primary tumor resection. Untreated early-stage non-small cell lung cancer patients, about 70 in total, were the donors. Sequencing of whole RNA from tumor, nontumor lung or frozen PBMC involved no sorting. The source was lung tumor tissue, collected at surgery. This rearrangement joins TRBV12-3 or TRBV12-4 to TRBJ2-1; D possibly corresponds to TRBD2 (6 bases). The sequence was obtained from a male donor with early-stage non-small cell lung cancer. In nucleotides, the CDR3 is TGTGCCAGCAGTTTAACGGGACTTTGGGACAATGAGCAGTTCTTC. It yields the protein CASSLTGLWDNEQFF.